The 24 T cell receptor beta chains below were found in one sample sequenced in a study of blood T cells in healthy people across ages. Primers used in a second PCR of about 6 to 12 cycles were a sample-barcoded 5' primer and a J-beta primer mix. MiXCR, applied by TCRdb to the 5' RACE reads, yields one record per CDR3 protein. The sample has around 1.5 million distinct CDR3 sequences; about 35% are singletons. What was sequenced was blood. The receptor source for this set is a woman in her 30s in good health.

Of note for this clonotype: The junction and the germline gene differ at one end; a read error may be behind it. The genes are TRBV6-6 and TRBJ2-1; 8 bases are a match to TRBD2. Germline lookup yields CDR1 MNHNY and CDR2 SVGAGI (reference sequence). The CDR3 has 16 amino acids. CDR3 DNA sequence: TGTGCCAGCAGTTACTCGAGTGAGGCGGGGGGCAATGAGCGGTTCTTC. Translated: CASSYSSEAGGNERFF.

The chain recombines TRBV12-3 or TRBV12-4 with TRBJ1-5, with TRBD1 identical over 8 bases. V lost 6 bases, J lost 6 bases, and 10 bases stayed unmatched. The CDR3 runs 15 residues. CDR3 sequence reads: CASSGQGRSGQPQHF. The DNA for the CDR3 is TGTGCCAGCAGCGGACAGGGACGGTCGGGTCAGCCCCAGCATTTT.

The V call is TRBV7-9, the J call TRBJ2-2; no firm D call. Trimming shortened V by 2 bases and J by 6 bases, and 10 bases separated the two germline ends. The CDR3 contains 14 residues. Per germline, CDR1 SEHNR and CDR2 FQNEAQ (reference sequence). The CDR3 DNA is TGTGCCAGCAGCTTAAGCCGTTCACCCGGGGAGCTGTTTTTT. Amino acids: CASSLSRSPGELFF. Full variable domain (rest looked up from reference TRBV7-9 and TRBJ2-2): DTGVSQNPRHKITKRGQNVTFRCDPISEHNRLYWYRQTLGQGPEFLTYFQNEAQLEKSRLLSDRFSAERPKGSFSTLEIQRTEQGDSAMYLCASSLSRSPGELFFGEGSRLTVL.

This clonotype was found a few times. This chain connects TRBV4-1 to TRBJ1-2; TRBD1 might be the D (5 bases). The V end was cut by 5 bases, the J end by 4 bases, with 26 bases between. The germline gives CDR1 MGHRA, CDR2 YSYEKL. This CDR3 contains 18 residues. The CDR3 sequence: CASSWEVDRGDVSYGYTF. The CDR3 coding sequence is TGCGCCAGCAGCTGGGAGGTAGACCGGGGGGACGTAAGCTATGGCTACACCTTC.

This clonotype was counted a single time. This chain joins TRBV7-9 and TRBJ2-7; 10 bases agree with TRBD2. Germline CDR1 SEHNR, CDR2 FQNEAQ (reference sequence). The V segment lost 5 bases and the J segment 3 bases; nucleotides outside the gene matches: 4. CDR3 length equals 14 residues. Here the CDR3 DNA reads TGTGCCAGCAGCAGCGGGGGGGACGACTACGAGCAGTACTTC. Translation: CASSSGGDDYEQYF.

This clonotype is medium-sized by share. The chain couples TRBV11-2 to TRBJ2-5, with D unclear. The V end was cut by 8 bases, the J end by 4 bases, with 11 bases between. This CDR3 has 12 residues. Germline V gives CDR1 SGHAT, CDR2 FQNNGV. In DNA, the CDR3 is TGTGCCAGCTCATCCTCCGGAGAGACCCAGTACTTC. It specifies CASSSSGETQYF.

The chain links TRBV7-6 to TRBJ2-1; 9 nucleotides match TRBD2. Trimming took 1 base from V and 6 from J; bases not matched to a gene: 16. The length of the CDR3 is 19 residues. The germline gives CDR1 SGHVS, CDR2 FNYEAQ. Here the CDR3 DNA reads TGTGCCAGCAGCTTAGATTCGTCAATTTGGACTAGCGTGATCAATGAGCAGTTCTTC. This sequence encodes CASSLDSSIWTSVINEQFF.

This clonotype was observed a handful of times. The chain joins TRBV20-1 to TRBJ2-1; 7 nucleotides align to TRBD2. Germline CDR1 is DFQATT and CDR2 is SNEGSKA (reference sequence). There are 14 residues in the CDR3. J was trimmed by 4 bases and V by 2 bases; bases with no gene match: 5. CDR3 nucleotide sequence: TGCAGTGCTAGACCCCTAGCGGTGTACAATGAGCAGTTCTTC. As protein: CSARPLAVYNEQFF.

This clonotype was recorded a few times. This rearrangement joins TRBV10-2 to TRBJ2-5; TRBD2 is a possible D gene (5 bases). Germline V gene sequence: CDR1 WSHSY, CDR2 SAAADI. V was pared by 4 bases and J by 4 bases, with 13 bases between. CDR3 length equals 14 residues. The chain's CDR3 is CASSVNLGRETQYF. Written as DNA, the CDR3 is TGCGCCAGCAGTGTAAACCTGGGGAGAGAGACCCAGTACTTC.

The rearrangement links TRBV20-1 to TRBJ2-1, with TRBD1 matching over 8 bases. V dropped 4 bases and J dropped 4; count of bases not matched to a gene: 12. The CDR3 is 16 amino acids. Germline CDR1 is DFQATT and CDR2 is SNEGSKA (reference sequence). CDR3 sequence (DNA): TGCAGTGCTAAGGCCGCCGGGACAGGCGTATACAATGAGCAGTTCTTC. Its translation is CSAKAAGTGVYNEQFF.

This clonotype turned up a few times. The CDR3 nucleotides are TGCAGTGCAGCCCCGCTTGACGAGCAGTACTTC. Protein: CSAAPLDEQYF. This chain joins TRBV20-1 and TRBJ2-7; D not resolved. Germline values: CDR1 DFQATT, CDR2 SNEGSKA (reference sequence). Trimming pared 6 bases from V and 5 bases from J, leaving 11 bases between. The CDR3 covers 11 residues.

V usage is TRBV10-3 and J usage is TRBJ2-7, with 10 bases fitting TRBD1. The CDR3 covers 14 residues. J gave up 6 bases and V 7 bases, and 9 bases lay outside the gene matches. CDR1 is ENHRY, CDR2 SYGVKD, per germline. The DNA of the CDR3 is TGTGCCATCAAGGAAGACAGGGGGCGGTCCGAGCAGTACTTC. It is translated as CAIKEDRGRSEQYF.

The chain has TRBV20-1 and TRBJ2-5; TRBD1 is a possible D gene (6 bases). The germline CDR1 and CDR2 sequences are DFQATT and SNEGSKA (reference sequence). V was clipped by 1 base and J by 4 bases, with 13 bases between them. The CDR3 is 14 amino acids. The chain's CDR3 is CSARVQGNRETQYF. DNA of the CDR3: TGCAGTGCTAGAGTCCAGGGGAATCGAGAGACCCAGTACTTC.

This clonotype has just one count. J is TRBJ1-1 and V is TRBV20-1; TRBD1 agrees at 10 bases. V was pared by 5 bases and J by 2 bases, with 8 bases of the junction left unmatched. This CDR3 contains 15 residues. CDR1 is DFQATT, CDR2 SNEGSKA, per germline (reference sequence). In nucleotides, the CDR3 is TGCAGTGCTTTTACCGGGACAGGGGACAACACTGAAGCTTTCTTT. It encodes CSAFTGTGDNTEAFF.

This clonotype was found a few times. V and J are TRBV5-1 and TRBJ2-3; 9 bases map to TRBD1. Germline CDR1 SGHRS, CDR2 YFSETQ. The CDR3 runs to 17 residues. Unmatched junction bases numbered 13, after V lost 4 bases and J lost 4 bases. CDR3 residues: CASSPPGTGSQADTQYF. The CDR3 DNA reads TGCGCCAGCAGCCCACCCGGGACAGGGTCCCAGGCAGATACGCAGTATTTT.

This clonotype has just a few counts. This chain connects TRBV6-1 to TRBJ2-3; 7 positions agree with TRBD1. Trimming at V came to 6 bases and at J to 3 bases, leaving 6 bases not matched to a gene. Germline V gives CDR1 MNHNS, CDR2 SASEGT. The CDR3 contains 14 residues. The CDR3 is CASRNRGLTDTQYF. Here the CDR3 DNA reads TGTGCCAGCAGAAACAGGGGATTGACAGATACGCAGTATTTT.

For the CDR3, the DNA is TGCAGTGCTTCAGGGTATATCGGCTATGGCTACACCTTC. This codes for CSASGYIGYGYTF. The chain is built from TRBV20-1 and TRBJ1-2, with D possibly matching TRBD1 (5 bases). V was cut by 5 bases and J by 4 bases, with 14 bases left in between. This CDR3 region has 13 residues. Germline V CDR1 and CDR2: DFQATT, SNEGSKA (reference sequence).

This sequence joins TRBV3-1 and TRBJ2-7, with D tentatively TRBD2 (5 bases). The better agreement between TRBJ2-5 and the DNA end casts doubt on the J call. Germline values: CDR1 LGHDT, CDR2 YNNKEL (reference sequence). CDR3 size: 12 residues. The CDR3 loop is CASSELGKTQYF. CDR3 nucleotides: TGTGCCAGCAGCGAGCTCGGGAAGACCCAGTACTTC.

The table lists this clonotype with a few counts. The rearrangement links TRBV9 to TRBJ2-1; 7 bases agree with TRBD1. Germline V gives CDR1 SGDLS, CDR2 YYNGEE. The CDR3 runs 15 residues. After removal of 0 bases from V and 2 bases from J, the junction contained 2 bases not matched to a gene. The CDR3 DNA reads TGTGCCAGCAGCGTAGTCCAGGGGGCCTACAATGAGCAGTTCTTC. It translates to CASSVVQGAYNEQFF.

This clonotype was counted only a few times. DNA for the CDR3: TGTGCCAGCAGCACATCAAACAGGGGGCAGCACACTGAAGCTTTCTTT. Protein sequence: CASSTSNRGQHTEAFF. The gene calls are TRBV27 and TRBJ1-1, with 9 bases identical to TRBD1. With 6 bases clipped from V and 3 bases from J, the junction kept 11 bases outside the gene matches. From germline, CDR1 is MNHEY and CDR2 SMNVEV (reference sequence). The CDR3 extends over 16 amino acids.

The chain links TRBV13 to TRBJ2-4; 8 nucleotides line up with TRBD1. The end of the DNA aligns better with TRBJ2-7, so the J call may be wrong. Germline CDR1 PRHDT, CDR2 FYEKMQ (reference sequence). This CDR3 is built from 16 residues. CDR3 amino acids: CASSVRDRGEGYEQYF. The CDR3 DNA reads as TGTGCCAGCAGCGTACGTGACAGGGGTGAGGGCTACGAGCAGTACTTC.

The CDR3 sequence is CASSYSAGRTNTGELFF. Here the CDR3 DNA reads TGTGCCAGCAGTTACTCGGCTGGGAGGACCAACACCGGGGAGCTGTTTTTT. The J gene is TRBJ2-2, the V gene TRBV6-5, with TRBD2 as a possible D gene (6 bases). The CDR3 spans 17 residues. CDR1 and CDR2 from the germline V gene are MNHEY and SVGAGI. With 0 bases removed from V and 2 bases from J, the gap between germline ends came to 13 bases.

The CDR3 DNA reads TGCAGTGGGTTGCGGGAGGGATGGGGTGAGCAGTTCTTC. Protein product: CSGLREGWGEQFF. J is TRBJ2-1 and V is TRBV20-1; 9 nucleotides match TRBD2. With V trimmed by 7 bases and J by 9 bases, 10 bases remained unmatched. Germline assignment: CDR1 DFQATT and CDR2 SNEGSKA (reference sequence). The CDR3 sequence is 13 residues long.

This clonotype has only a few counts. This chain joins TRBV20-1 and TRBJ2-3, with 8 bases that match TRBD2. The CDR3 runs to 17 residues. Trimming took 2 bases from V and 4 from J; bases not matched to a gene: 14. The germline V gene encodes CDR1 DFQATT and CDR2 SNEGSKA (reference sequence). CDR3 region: CSARIPWSGGVPDTQYF. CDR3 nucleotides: TGCAGTGCTAGAATCCCTTGGAGCGGGGGTGTGCCAGATACGCAGTATTTT.